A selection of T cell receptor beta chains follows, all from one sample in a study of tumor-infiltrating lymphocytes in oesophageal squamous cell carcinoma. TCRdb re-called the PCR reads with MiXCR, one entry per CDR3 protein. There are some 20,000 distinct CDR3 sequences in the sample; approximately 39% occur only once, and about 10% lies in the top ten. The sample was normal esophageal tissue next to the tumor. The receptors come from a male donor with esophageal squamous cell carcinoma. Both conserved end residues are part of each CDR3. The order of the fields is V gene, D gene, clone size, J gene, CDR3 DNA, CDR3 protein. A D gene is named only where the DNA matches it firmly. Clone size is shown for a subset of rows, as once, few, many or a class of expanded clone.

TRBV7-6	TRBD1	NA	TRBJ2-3	TGTGCCAGCAGCTTAGCGGGGACAGAAAGCACAGATACGCAGTATTTT	CASSLAGTESTDTQYF
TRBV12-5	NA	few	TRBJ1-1	TGTGCTAGTGGCCCTCGATTGGAGTACACTGAAGCTTTCTTT	CASGPRLEYTEAFF
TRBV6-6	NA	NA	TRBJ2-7	TGTGCCAGCACCCAAAGGCCTGACGACGGCTACGAGCAGTACTTC	CASTQRPDDGYEQYF
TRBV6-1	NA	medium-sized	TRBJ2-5	TGTGCCAGCACCACCCCTGGGAAACAAGAGACCCAGTACTTC	CASTTPGKQETQYF
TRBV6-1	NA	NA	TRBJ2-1	TGTGCCGTCCGGAGGGACGGGGGAGATGAGCAGTTCTTC	CAVRRDGGDEQFF
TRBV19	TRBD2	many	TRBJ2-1	TGTGCCAGTACCTCGGCGGCTAGCGGGAGATACTCCTACAATGAGCAGTTCTTC	CASTSAASGRYSYNEQFF
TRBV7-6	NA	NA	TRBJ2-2	TGTGCCAGCCATGAAAGTGGAGAGAACACCGGGGAGCTGTTTTTT	CASHESGENTGELFF
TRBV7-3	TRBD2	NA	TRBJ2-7	TGTGCCAGCAGCATTACCGGCGGGAGCAATGAGCAGTACTTC	CASSITGGSNEQYF
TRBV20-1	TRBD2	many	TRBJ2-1	TGCAGTGCTAGAGGAGGAGCGGGAGACTACAATGAGCAGTTCTTC	CSARGGAGDYNEQFF
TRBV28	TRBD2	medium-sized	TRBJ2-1	TGTGCCAGCAGTTTCCCCGGGACTAGCGGATACTCCTACAATGAGCAGTTCTTC	CASSFPGTSGYSYNEQFF
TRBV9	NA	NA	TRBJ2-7	TGTGCCAGCGTCCGATACGAGCAGTACTTC	CASVRYEQYF
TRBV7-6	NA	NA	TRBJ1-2	TGTGCCAGCAGCTTAAGAGGGGGGGACTATGGCTACACCTTC	CASSLRGGDYGYTF
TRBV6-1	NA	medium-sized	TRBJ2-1	TGTGCCAGCACCCCTTCGGGCCGCTATGAGCAGTTCTTC	CASTPSGRYEQFF
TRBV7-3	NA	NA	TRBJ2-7	TGTGCCAGCAGCCCGAAGACAGTCCGCGAGCAGTACTTC	CASSPKTVREQYF
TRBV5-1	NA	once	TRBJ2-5	TGCGCCAGCAGCTTTATGGATCGGGAAGAGACCCAGTACTTC	CASSFMDREETQYF
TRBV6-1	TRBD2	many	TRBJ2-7	TGTGCCAGCAGAGAAGGGTTGCGGGAGGAGTACTTC	CASREGLREEYF
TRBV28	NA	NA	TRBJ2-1	TGTGCCAGCAGTTTATGGGGTTTTGGAGTAGGTAATGAGCAGTTCTTC	CASSLWGFGVGNEQFF
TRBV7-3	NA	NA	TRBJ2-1	TGTGCCAGCAGCTTAATCCGGGATGGTGAGCAGTTCTTC	CASSLIRDGEQFF
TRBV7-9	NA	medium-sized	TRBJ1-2	TGTGCCAGCAGCTTAGGTGGTCGGGATGGCTACACCTTC	CASSLGGRDGYTF
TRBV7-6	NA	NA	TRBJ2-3	TGTGCCAGCAGCTTAGGACGGATCCGGGCGGGGTCCACAGATACGCAGTATTTT	CASSLGRIRAGSTDTQYF
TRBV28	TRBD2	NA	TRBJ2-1	TGTGCCAGCACCCCGGGGGGGAGCTCCTACAATGAGCAGTTCTTC	CASTPGGSSYNEQFF
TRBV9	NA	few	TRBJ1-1	TGTGCCAGCAGCTCCTCCGTCGGACGGATGAACACTGAAGCTTTCTTT	CASSSSVGRMNTEAFF
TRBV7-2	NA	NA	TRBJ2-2	TGTGCCAGCACTGCCCCCGGGACCTCGAGCACCGGGGAGCTGTTTTTT	CASTAPGTSSTGELFF
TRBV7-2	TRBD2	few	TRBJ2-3	TGTGCCAGCAGCTGGGGAGGGAGCACAGATACGCAGTATTTT	CASSWGGSTDTQYF
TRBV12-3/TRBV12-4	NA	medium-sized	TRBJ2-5	TGTGCCAGCAGTTTGGGCCAGGTTGATTTAGAGACCCAGTACTTC	CASSLGQVDLETQYF
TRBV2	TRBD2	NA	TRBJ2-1	TGTGCCAGCAAACAGCGGGAGTTAGATGAGCAGTTCTTC	CASKQRELDEQFF
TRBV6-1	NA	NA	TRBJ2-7	TGTGCCAGCAGTGACTTGGGGGGCGCATTCTACGAGCAGTACTTC	CASSDLGGAFYEQYF
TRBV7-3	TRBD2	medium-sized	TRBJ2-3	TGTGCCACCCTAGCGGGAACCACAGATACGCAGTATTTT	CATLAGTTDTQYF
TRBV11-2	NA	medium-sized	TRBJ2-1	TGTGCCAGCAGCCGGAACAGGGCCGAGGGACAGTTCTTC	CASSRNRAEGQFF
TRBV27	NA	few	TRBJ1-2	TGTGCCAGCAGTTTTGGGACGACTAACTATGGCTACACCTTC	CASSFGTTNYGYTF
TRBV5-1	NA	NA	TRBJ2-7	TGCGCCAGCAGAGGGGACGGTTCCTACGAGCAGTACTTC	CASRGDGSYEQYF
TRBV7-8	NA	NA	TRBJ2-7	TGTGCCAGCAGCTTAGCGCGAGGGGAGCAGTACTTC	CASSLARGEQYF
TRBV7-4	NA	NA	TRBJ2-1	TGTGCCAGCAGCTTAGGCGAAATCGGCAATGAGCAGTTCTTC	CASSLGEIGNEQFF
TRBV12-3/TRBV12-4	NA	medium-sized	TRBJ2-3	TGTGCCAGCAGTTTGGGACTGCGCACAGATACGCAGTATTTT	CASSLGLRTDTQYF
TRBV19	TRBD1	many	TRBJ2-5	TGTGCCAGTAGGGAACCGGGACAGAACCAAGAGACCCAGTACTTC	CASREPGQNQETQYF